The rows below give T cell receptor beta chains drawn from one sample of a study of hypomethylating agent response in myelodysplastic syndrome. Data came from immunoSEQ multiplex PCR; TCRdb stores just in-frame clones and leaves some out. This table holds about 5,700 clones, less than 90% found once. The sequencing used bone marrow, collected before or after starting hypomethylating agent treatment for myelodysplastic syndrome (not recorded which). These TCRs come from a human donor with myelodysplastic syndrome. Both conserved end residues are part of each CDR3. A D gene is named only where the DNA matches it firmly. Some rows mark clone size as missing; the rest say once, few, many or name a class of expanded clone.

clone size	V gene	D gene	J gene	CDR3 protein	CDR3 DNA
NA	TRBV7-4	NA	TRBJ1-5	CASSLESDQPQHF	TGTGCCAGCAGCTTAGAGTCCGATCAGCCCCAGCATTTT
NA	TRBV6-1	NA	TRBJ1-2	CASSERSSESLLHYYGYTF	TGTGCCAGCAGTGAAAGGTCGAGCGAGAGCTTACTACACTACTATGGCTACACCTTC
NA	TRBV29-1	NA	TRBJ1-2	CSVEGRQGYGYTF	TGCAGCGTTGAAGGCCGGCAGGGGTATGGCTACACCTTC
once	TRBV5-6	NA	TRBJ2-7	CASSSGYEQYF	TGTGCCAGCAGCTCAGGCTACGAGCAGTACTTC
NA	TRBV11-3	TRBD1	TRBJ2-7	CASSLDGTVNSYEQYF	TGTGCCAGCAGCTTGGATGGGACAGTAAATTCCTACGAGCAGTACTTC
NA	TRBV27	NA	TRBJ1-4	CASSLTAGEEFEKLFF	TGTGCCAGCAGTTTAACCGCAGGGGAAGAGTTTGAAAAACTGTTTTTT
NA	TRBV15	NA	TRBJ2-3	CATSNGEDTQYF	TGTGCCACCAGCAACGGGGAAGATACGCAGTATTTT
NA	TRBV4-1	NA	TRBJ2-5	CASSQVRGGETQYF	TGCGCCAGCAGCCAAGTCCGGGGTGGAGAGACCCAGTACTTC
NA	TRBV6-1	TRBD1	TRBJ1-1	CASRPTGGLSEAFF	TGTGCCAGCAGGCCGACAGGGGGCTTGAGTGAAGCTTTCTTT
NA	TRBV2	NA	TRBJ2-2	CASRFLGLGGELFF	TGTGCCAGCAGGTTCCTCGGGTTAGGCGGGGAGCTGTTTTTT
NA	TRBV19	NA	TRBJ1-4	CASQDRGVATNEKLFF	TGTGCCAGTCAAGACAGAGGTGTAGCAACTAATGAAAAACTGTTTTTT
NA	TRBV4-3	NA	TRBJ2-2	CASSPSDTGELFF	TGCGCCAGCAGCCCCAGCGACACCGGGGAGCTGTTTTTT
NA	TRBV13	NA	TRBJ2-3	CASSSPDRTTDTQYF	TGTGCCAGCAGCTCTCCTGACAGGACCACAGATACGCAGTATTTT
NA	TRBV11-2	NA	TRBJ2-2	CASSLGGAGELFF	TGTGCCAGCAGCTTAGGAGGGGCCGGGGAGCTGTTTTTT
NA	TRBV10-3	NA	TRBJ2-7	CAITAGGQGYEQYF	TGTGCCATCACCGCGGGTGGCCAGGGGTACGAGCAGTACTTC
NA	TRBV5-8	NA	TRBJ1-5	CASSGGQSGYQPQHF	TGTGCCAGCAGCGGGGGACAATCAGGGTATCAGCCCCAGCATTTT
once	TRBV5-6	TRBD2	TRBJ2-5	CASSTGLGLQETQYF	TGTGCCAGCAGCACAGGACTAGGGCTACAAGAGACCCAGTACTTC
once	TRBV9	NA	TRBJ1-3	CASSTGDSGNTIYF	TGTGCCAGCAGCACAGGCGACTCTGGAAACACCATATATTTT
once	TRBV5-8	NA	TRBJ2-1	CASSLRGGTYNEQFF	TGTGCCAGCAGCTTGAGAGGTGGGACCTACAATGAGCAGTTCTTC
NA	TRBV6-6	NA	TRBJ1-3	CASENGGLSGNTIYF	TGTGCCAGCGAAAACGGGGGACTCTCTGGAAACACCATATATTTT
few	TRBV30	TRBD1	TRBJ1-1	CAWSVPGQGGVEAFF	TGTGCCTGGAGTGTACCGGGACAGGGCGGGGTTGAAGCTTTCTTT
NA	TRBV18	NA	TRBJ1-3	CASSPLGRVYSAGNTIYF	TGTGCCAGCTCACCGCTCGGCAGGGTCTACAGCGCTGGAAACACCATATATTTT
NA	TRBV2	TRBD1	TRBJ2-2	CASSLVQGAPGELFF	TGTGCCAGCAGTCTCGTCCAGGGGGCTCCCGGGGAGCTGTTTTTT
NA	TRBV19	NA	TRBJ2-2	CASSISPGELFF	TGTGCCAGTAGTATCTCGCCCGGGGAGCTGTTTTTT
NA	TRBV29-1	NA	TRBJ1-2	CSVESWGRTSNYGYTF	TGCAGCGTTGAGTCTTGGGGGAGGACCTCTAACTATGGCTACACCTTC
few	TRBV5-4	TRBD2	TRBJ2-2	CASSLAGGGALSGELFF	TGTGCCAGCAGCTTGGCCGGCGGGGGGGCCCTCTCCGGGGAGCTGTTTTTT
NA	TRBV6-1	TRBD1	TRBJ2-7	CASSAAQGAKYEQYF	TGTGCCAGCAGTGCAGCACAGGGGGCGAAGTACGAGCAGTACTTC
NA	TRBV25-1	NA	TRBJ1-3	CASSSSRSGNTIYF	TGTGCCAGCAGTTCGTCCAGATCTGGAAACACCATATATTTT
NA	TRBV7-8	NA	TRBJ1-4	CASSLAISGKLFF	TGTGCCAGCAGCTTAGCGATATCGGGAAAACTGTTTTTT
NA	TRBV5-1	NA	TRBJ1-1	CASASGATRNTEAFF	TGCGCCAGCGCAAGCGGGGCAACGAGGAACACTGAAGCTTTCTTT
NA	TRBV7-6	NA	TRBJ2-3	CASSPIPIADTQYF	TGTGCCAGCAGCCCTATTCCCATAGCAGATACGCAGTATTTT